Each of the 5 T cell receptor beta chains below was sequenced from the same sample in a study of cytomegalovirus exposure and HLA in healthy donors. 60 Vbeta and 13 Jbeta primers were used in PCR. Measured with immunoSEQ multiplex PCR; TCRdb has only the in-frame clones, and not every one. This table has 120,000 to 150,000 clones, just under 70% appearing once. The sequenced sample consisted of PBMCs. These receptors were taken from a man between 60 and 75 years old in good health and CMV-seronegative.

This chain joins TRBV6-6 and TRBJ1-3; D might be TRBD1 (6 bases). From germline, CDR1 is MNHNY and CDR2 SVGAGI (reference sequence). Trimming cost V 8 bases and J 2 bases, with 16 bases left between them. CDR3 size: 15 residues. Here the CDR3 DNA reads TGTGCCAGCGCTGGACAGACCGCAACTGGAAACACCATATATTTT. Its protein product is CASAGQTATGNTIYF.

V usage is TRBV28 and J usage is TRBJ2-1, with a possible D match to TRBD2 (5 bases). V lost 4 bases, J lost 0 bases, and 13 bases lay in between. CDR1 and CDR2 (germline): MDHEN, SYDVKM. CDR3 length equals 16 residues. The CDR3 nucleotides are TGTGCCAGCAGTTCCCCTGACTATCTCTCCTACAATGAGCAGTTCTTC. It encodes CASSSPDYLSYNEQFF.

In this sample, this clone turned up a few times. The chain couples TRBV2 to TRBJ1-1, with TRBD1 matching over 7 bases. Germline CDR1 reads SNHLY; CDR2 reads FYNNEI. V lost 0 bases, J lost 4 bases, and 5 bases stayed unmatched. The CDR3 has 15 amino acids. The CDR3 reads CASSEARGGGTEAFF. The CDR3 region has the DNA TGTGCCAGCAGTGAAGCCAGAGGGGGCGGCACTGAAGCTTTCTTT.

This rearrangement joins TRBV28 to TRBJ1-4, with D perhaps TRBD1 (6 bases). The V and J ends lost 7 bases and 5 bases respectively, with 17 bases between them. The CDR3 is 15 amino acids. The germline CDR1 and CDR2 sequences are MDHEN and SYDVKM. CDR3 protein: CASTRAGGRNEKLFF. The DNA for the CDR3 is TGTGCCAGCACCCGTGCGGGGGGCCGAAATGAAAAACTGTTTTTT.

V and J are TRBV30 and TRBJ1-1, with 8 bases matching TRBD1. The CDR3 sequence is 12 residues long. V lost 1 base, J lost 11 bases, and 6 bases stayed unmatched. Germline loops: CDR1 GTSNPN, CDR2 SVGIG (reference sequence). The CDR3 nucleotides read TGTGCCTGGAGTGCAGGGGGCTTCGGTGCTTTCTTT. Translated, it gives CAWSAGGFGAFF.